The 16 T cell receptor beta chains below all came from one sample that was sequenced in a study of blood T cell repertoires in COVID-19. Repertoires were generated with immunoSEQ multiplex PCR, while TCRdb's copy carries only in-frame clones and drops some. Seen here are around 280,000 clones, 87% observed once, and the top ten hold approximately 5.7%. Material for sequencing was PBMCs or T cells enriched from blood (not recorded which). These receptors were collected from a woman aged 40-49 years who had recovered from COVID-19.

The chain combines TRBV3-1 (or the pseudogene TRBV3-2) with TRBJ2-5; the match to TRBD2 covers 7 bases. Germline lookup yields CDR1 LGHDT and CDR2 YNNKEL (reference sequence). This CDR3 spans 18 amino acids. Trimming took 1 base from V and 5 from J; bases not matched to a gene: 16. The CDR3 coding sequence is TGTGCCAGCAGCCAAGTAAGAGGACTAGTGGCTGGTCGGGAGACCCAGTACTTC. It is translated as CASSQVRGLVAGRETQYF.

This chain joins TRBV3-1 (or the pseudogene TRBV3-2) and TRBJ2-1, with 12 bases aligning to TRBD2. This CDR3 has 16 residues. V shed 5 bases and J 5 bases; nucleotides not matched to a gene: 7. CDR1 and CDR2 (germline): LGHDT, YNNKEL (reference sequence). For the CDR3, the DNA is TGTGCCAGCAGCTTTCGGACTAGCGGGACTCACAATGAGCAGTTCTTC. Its protein is CASSFRTSGTHNEQFF.

This clone was observed a few times. This chain links TRBV6-5 with TRBJ2-7; TRBD1 is a possible D gene (5 bases). The CDR3 covers 16 residues. The germline CDR1 and CDR2 sequences are MNHEY and SVGAGI. V was pared by 4 bases and J by 5 bases, with 21 bases between. The CDR3 DNA reads TGTGCCAGCAGTTCCCCACCAGGGTTTGAGTCTAACGAGCAGTACTTC. The encoded protein is CASSSPPGFESNEQYF.

V usage is TRBV11-3 and J usage is TRBJ2-1; D possibly corresponds to TRBD1 (5 bases). The CDR3 has 12 residues. V was trimmed by 5 bases and J by 10 bases, leaving 12 bases between them. Germline CDR1 is SGHNT and CDR2 is YENEEA. CDR3 nucleotide sequence: TGTGCCAGCAGCATACAGGTGGGCGAGCAGTTCTTC. Its translation: CASSIQVGEQFF.

Of note for this clone: It may be a read error: a sequence one base away is much more abundant. The V and J genes are TRBV11-2 and TRBJ2-7, with D tentatively TRBD2 (5 bases). Looked up from germline, CDR1 is SGHAT and CDR2 is FQNNGV. CDR3 length: 13 amino acids. V gave up 3 bases and J gave up 3 bases, with 9 bases separating them. The DNA for the CDR3 is TGTGCCAGCAGCTTTGGAGGTTTCTACGAGCAGTACTTC. Protein product: CASSFGGFYEQYF.

The V and J genes are TRBV3-1 (or the pseudogene TRBV3-2) and TRBJ2-3, with TRBD2 identical over 10 bases. The CDR3 runs 16 residues. The V and J ends lost 6 bases and 2 bases, in that order; junction bases with no gene match: 8. Germline CDR1 is LGHDT and CDR2 is YNNKEL (reference sequence). CDR3 bases: TGTGCCAGCAGGCGTAGCGGGAGGAAACTCACAGATACGCAGTATTTT. This codes for CASRRSGRKLTDTQYF.

The genes are TRBV9 and TRBJ2-1; a weak D match, TRBD1 (6 bases). Germline CDR1 SGDLS, CDR2 YYNGEE. The V end was cut by 3 bases, the J end by 10 bases, with 14 bases between. CDR3 length equals 13 residues. In DNA form, the CDR3 reads TGTGCCAGCAGCGGAGGCCAAAGGGGGGAGCAGTTCTTC. Its protein product is CASSGGQRGEQFF.

The CDR3 DNA reads TGTGCCAGCAGCTTAGCGTTGACACCCCGGGGTGATGAGCAGTTCTTC. The encoded protein is CASSLALTPRGDEQFF. V and J are TRBV7-9 and TRBJ2-1; weak D call: TRBD2 (5 bases). The CDR3 loop spans 16 amino acids. V lost 0 bases to trimming and J lost 8 bases, with 17 bases between them. CDR1 SEHNR and CDR2 FQNEAQ come from the germline V gene (reference sequence).

This clone has just one count. The J gene is TRBJ1-6, the V gene TRBV27, with 8 bases that match TRBD1. CDR3 size: 15 residues. With V trimmed by 6 bases and J by 10 bases, 11 bases remained unmatched. Germline CDR1 and CDR2: MNHEY and SMNVEV (reference sequence). Written as DNA, the CDR3 is TGTGCCAGCAGACAAACCGGGACAGGAGGATCACCCCTCCACTTT. This translates into CASRQTGTGGSPLHF.

This chain links TRBV15 with TRBJ1-4; 7 bases fit TRBD1. The length of the CDR3 is 15 residues. The germline gives CDR1 LNHNV, CDR2 YYDKDF (reference sequence). Germline trimming cut 3 bases from V and 8 bases from J; bases unmatched to any gene: 9. CDR3: CATSSPTGRDEKLFF. In DNA, the CDR3 is TGTGCCACCAGCAGTCCGACAGGGCGGGACGAAAAACTGTTTTTT.

The CDR3 region is CASSLGGVQNGELFF. For the CDR3, the DNA is TGTGCCAGCAGCTTAGGGGGAGTGCAAAACGGGGAGCTGTTTTTT. V is TRBV7-9 and J is TRBJ2-2, with a possible D match to TRBD2 (5 bases). V shed 1 base and J shed 7 bases, with 13 bases lying between them. This CDR3 spans 15 amino acids. CDR1 and CDR2 from the germline V gene are SEHNR and FQNEAQ (reference sequence).

The CDR3 loop reads CAWSGSRGFNEKLFF. The DNA of the CDR3 is TGTGCCTGGAGTGGAAGCAGGGGTTTTAATGAAAAACTGTTTTTT. This chain links TRBV30 with TRBJ1-4, with a weak D call TRBD1 (6 bases). Trimming took off 1 base at V and 4 bases at J, with 13 bases between the two ends. This CDR3 comprises 15 residues. From germline, CDR1 is GTSNPN and CDR2 SVGIG (reference sequence).

The chain has TRBV5-6 and TRBJ1-3; maybe TRBD1 (6 bases). This CDR3 is built from 16 residues. Germline CDR1 is SGHDT and CDR2 is YYEEEE. V was clipped by 0 bases and J by 3 bases, with 13 bases between them. CDR3 in amino acids: CASSLVLGARGNTIYF. CDR3 bases: TGTGCCAGCAGCTTGGTACTGGGGGCGCGTGGAAACACCATATATTTT.

The CDR3 DNA reads as TGTGCCAGCAGCCGATCCGACAGGGGCGGTTCACCCCTCCACTTT. Its translation: CASSRSDRGGSPLHF. V usage is TRBV3-1 (or the pseudogene TRBV3-2) and J usage is TRBJ1-6, with 8 bases aligning to TRBD1. Germline V gene lookup returns CDR1 LGHDT and CDR2 YNNKEL (reference sequence). V lost 4 bases to trimming and J lost 9 bases; unmatched junction nucleotides: 8. The CDR3 is 15 residues long.

This clone was seen only a few times. V is TRBV19 and J is TRBJ2-1, with 7 bases matching TRBD1. Germline loops: CDR1 LNHDA, CDR2 SQIVND (reference sequence). The CDR3 totals 15 residues. The V and J ends lost 5 bases and 12 bases, in that order; junction bases with no gene match: 16. The CDR3 DNA follows: TGTGCCAGTAGTTCATCCGGGACAGACTATATGGGGCAGTTCTTC. Its translation: CASSSSGTDYMGQFF.

The chain recombines TRBV19 with TRBJ2-1, with 13 bases aligning to TRBD2. There are 15 residues in the CDR3. The V and J ends lost 6 bases and 8 bases, in that order; junction bases with no gene match: 7. Germline lookup yields CDR1 LNHDA and CDR2 SQIVND (reference sequence). This CDR3 is CASSTGTSGIDEQFF. The DNA for the CDR3 is TGTGCCAGTAGCACCGGGACTAGCGGGATCGATGAGCAGTTCTTC. The variable domain in full, with the rest retrieved from reference TRBV19 and TRBJ2-1, is DGGITQSPKYLFRKEGQNVTLSCEQNLNHDAMYWYRQDPGQGLRLIYYSQIVNDFQKGDIAEGYSVSREKKESFPLTVTSAQKNPTAFYLCASSTGTSGIDEQFFGPGTRLTVL.